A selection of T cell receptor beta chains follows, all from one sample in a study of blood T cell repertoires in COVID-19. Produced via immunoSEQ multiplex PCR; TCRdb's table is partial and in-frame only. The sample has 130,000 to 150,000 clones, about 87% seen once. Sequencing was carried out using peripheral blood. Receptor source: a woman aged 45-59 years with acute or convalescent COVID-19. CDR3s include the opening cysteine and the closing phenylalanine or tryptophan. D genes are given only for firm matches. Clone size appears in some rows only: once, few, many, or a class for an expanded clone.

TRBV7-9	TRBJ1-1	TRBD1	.	CAGQAANTEAFF	TGTGCCGGACAGGCAGCAAACACTGAAGCTTTCTTT
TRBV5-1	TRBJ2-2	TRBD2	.	CASSFQRGGSGELFF	TGCGCCAGCAGCTTCCAGCGGGGGGGCTCCGGGGAGCTGTTTTTT
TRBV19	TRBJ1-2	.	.	CASRLGSSYGYTF	TGTGCCAGTAGGCTCGGGAGTTCATATGGCTACACCTTC
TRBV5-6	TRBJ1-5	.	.	CASSLGSGAQPQHF	TGTGCCAGCAGCTTGGGGTCAGGGGCGCAGCCCCAGCATTTT
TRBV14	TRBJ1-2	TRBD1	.	CASSQGTGGVYGYTF	TGTGCCAGCAGCCAGGGGACAGGGGGCGTCTATGGCTACACCTTC
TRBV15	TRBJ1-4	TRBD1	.	CATRRDRGNEKLFF	TGTGCCACCAGGCGGGACAGGGGTAATGAAAAACTGTTTTTT
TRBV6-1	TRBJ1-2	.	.	CASSERPNNYGYTF	TGTGCCAGCAGTGAGCGGCCGAATAACTATGGCTACACCTTC
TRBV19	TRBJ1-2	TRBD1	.	CASSEQGAVGYGYTF	TGTGCCAGTAGTGAACAGGGGGCAGTGGGCTATGGCTACACCTTC
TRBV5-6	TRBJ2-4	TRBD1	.	CASSYPQGIGDIQYF	TGTGCCAGCAGCTACCCACAGGGGATTGGGGACATTCAGTACTTC
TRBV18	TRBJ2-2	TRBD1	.	CASSPGQSNTGELFF	TGTGCCAGCTCACCGGGACAGTCGAACACCGGGGAGCTGTTTTTT
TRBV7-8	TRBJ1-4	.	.	CASSLDSSEKLFF	TGTGCCAGCAGCTTAGACAGCTCCGAAAAACTGTTTTTT
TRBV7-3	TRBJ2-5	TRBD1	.	CASSPGQGKTQYF	TGTGCCAGCAGCCCAGGACAGGGGAAGACCCAGTACTTC
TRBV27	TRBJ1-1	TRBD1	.	CASSLVLGTGNTEAFF	TGTGCCAGCAGTTTAGTTTTAGGGACAGGGAACACTGAAGCTTTCTTT
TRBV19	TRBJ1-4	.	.	CASSSWDFSNEKLFF	TGTGCCAGTAGTTCCTGGGACTTCTCTAATGAAAAACTGTTTTTT
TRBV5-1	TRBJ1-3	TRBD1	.	CASSLGTGVYGNTIYF	TGCGCCAGCAGCTTGGGGACAGGTGTATATGGAAACACCATATATTTT
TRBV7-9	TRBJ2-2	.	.	CASSLASGNTGELFF	TGTGCCAGCAGCTTAGCCAGCGGGAACACCGGGGAGCTGTTTTTT
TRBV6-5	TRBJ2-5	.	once	CASTGILQETQYF	TGTGCCAGCACGGGGATACTCCAAGAGACCCAGTACTTC
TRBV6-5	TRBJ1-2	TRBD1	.	CASSTGTGLDGYTF	TGTGCCAGCAGTACCGGGACAGGGTTAGATGGCTACACCTTC
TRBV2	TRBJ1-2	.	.	CASSDDRYYGYTF	TGTGCCAGCAGCGACGACAGATACTATGGCTACACCTTC
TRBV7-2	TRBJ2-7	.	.	CASSLVLRGGDEQYF	TGTGCCAGCAGCTTAGTACTACGGGGAGGCGACGAGCAGTACTTC
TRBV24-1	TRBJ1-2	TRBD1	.	CATSKSGGMYGYTF	TGTGCCACCTCTAAGTCAGGGGGAATGTATGGCTACACCTTC
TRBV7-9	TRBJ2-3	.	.	CASSFFLAGSTDTQYF	TGTGCCAGCAGCTTCTTTCTAGCAGGCAGCACAGATACGCAGTATTTT
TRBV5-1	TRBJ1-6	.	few	CASSLTGFVDNSPLHF	TGCGCCAGCAGCTTGACAGGTTTTGTCGATAATTCACCCCTCCACTTT
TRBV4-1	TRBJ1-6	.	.	CASSQGLVAPGNSPLHF	TGCGCCAGCAGCCAGGGATTGGTAGCCCCGGGGAATTCACCCCTCCACTTT
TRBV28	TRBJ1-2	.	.	CASSLPLFGTPGNYGYTF	TGTGCCAGCAGTTTACCACTTTTCGGGACACCTGGAAACTATGGCTACACCTTC
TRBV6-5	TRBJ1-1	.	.	CASLGWAGAEAFF	TGTGCCAGCCTGGGTTGGGCAGGGGCCGAAGCTTTCTTT
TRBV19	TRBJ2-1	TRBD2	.	CASSIRLAGSDEQFF	TGTGCCAGTAGTATCCGACTAGCGGGATCGGATGAGCAGTTCTTC
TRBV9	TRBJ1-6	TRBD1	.	CASSPTGQGVSSPLHF	TGTGCCAGCAGCCCCACCGGACAGGGTGTAAGTTCACCCCTCCACTTT
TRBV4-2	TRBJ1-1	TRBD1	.	CASSRGQGRNTEAFF	TGTGCCAGCAGCCGGGGACAGGGTCGGAACACTGAAGCTTTCTTT
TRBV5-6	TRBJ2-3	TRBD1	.	CASSIRGQGDTQYF	TGTGCCAGCAGCATCAGGGGGCAGGGAGATACGCAGTATTTT
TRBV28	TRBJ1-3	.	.	CASSGGFSGNTIYF	TGTGCCAGCAGTGGAGGGTTCTCTGGAAACACCATATATTTT
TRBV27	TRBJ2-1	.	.	CASRLYNEQFF	TGTGCCAGCAGACTATACAATGAGCAGTTCTTC
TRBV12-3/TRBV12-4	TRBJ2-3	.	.	CASSTFKGDTQYF	TGTGCCAGCAGTACTTTCAAGGGGGATACGCAGTATTTT
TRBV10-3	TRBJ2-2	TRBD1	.	CAIDPGQGNTGELFF	TGTGCCATCGACCCCGGACAGGGGAACACCGGGGAGCTGTTTTTT
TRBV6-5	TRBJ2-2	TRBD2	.	CASSYKGGTGELFF	TGTGCCAGCAGTTACAAGGGAGGGACCGGGGAGCTGTTTTTT
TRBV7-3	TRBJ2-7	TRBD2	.	CASSMTSGDYEQYF	TGTGCCAGCAGCATGACTAGCGGGGACTACGAGCAGTACTTC
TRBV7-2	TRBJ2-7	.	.	CASSPPRGEQYF	TGTGCCAGCAGCCCCCCCAGAGGGGAGCAGTACTTC
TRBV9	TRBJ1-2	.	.	CASSAGGYGYTF	TGTGCCAGCAGCGCCGGTGGCTATGGCTACACCTTC
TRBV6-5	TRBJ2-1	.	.	CASSYASTGTYNEQFF	TGTGCCAGCAGTTACGCCTCAACAGGGACCTACAATGAGCAGTTCTTC
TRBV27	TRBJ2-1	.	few	CASSYRDSLTDEQFF	TGTGCCAGCAGTTACCGGGACTCCCTTACGGATGAGCAGTTCTTC
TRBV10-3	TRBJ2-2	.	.	CAISEDSANTGELFF	TGTGCCATCAGTGAGGACAGCGCGAACACCGGGGAGCTGTTTTTT
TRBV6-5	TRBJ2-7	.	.	CASSYQEGSYEQYF	TGTGCCAGCAGTTACCAGGAGGGTTCCTACGAGCAGTACTTC
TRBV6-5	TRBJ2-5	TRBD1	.	CASSLQGALRETQYF	TGTGCCAGCAGTTTACAGGGGGCGCTTAGAGAGACCCAGTACTTC
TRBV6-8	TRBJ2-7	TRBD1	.	CASSGPTGGTYEQYF	TGTGCCAGCAGTGGGCCGACAGGGGGTACCTACGAGCAGTACTTC
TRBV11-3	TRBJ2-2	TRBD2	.	CASTPQASGGTGELFF	TGTGCTAGCACCCCCCAGGCTAGCGGGGGCACCGGGGAGCTGTTTTTT